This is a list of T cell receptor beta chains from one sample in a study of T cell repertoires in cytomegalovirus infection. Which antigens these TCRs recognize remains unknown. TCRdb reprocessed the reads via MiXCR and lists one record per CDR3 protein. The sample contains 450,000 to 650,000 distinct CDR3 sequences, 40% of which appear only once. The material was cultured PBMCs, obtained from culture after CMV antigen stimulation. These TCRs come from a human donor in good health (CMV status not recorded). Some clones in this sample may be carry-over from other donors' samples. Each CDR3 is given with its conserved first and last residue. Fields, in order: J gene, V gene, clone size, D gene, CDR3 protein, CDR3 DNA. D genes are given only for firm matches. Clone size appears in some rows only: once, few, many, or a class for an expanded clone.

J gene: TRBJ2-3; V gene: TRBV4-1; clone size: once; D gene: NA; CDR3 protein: CASSQIADTQYF; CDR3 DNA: TGCGCCAGCAGCCAAATCGCAGATACGCAGTATTTT
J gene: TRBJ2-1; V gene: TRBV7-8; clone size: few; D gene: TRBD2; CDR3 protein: CASSLAPRGLAGDEQFF; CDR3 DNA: TGTGCCAGCAGCTTAGCCCCCAGAGGACTAGCGGGGGATGAGCAGTTCTTC
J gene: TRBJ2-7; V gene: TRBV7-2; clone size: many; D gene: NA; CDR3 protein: CASSLAGLYEQYF; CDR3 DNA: TGTGCCAGCAGCTTAGCGGGCCTGTACGAGCAGTACTTC
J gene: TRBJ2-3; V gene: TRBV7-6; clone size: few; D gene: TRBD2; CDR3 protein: CASSATSGGPPDTQYF; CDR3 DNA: TGTGCCAGCAGCGCGACTAGCGGGGGCCCCCCAGATACGCAGTATTTT
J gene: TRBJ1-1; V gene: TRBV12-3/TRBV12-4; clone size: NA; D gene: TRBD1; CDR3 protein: CASMSGGAEAFF; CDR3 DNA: TGTGCCAGCATGTCAGGGGGCGCTGAAGCTTTCTTT
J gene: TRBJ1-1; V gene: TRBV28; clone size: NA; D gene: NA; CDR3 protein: CASSRRANTEAFF; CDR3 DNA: TGTGCCAGCTCCCGGAGGGCAAACACTGAAGCTTTCTTT
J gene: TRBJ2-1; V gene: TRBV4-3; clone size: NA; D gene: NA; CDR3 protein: CASSQDYKEDEQFF; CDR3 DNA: TGCGCCAGCAGCCAAGATTATAAGGAAGATGAGCAGTTCTTC
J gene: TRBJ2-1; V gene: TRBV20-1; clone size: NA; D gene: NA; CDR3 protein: CSARAGQNLHNEQFF; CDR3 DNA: TGCAGTGCTAGAGCCGGACAGAATCTACACAATGAGCAGTTCTTC
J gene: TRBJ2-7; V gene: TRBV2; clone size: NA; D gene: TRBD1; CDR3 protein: CASVRSQGNSRSDEQYF; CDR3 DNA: TGTGCCAGCGTGAGATCACAGGGGAATTCTAGGAGCGACGAGCAGTACTTC
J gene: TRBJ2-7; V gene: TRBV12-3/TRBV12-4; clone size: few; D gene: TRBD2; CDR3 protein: CASSLPGGRAYEQYF; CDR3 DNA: TGTGCCAGCAGTTTACCGGGCGGGAGGGCCTACGAGCAGTACTTC
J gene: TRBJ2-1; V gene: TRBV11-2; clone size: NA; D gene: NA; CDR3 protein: CASSLLGWGPDSGDNEQFF; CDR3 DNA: TGTGCCAGCAGCTTATTAGGATGGGGACCGGACAGTGGGGACAATGAGCAGTTCTTC